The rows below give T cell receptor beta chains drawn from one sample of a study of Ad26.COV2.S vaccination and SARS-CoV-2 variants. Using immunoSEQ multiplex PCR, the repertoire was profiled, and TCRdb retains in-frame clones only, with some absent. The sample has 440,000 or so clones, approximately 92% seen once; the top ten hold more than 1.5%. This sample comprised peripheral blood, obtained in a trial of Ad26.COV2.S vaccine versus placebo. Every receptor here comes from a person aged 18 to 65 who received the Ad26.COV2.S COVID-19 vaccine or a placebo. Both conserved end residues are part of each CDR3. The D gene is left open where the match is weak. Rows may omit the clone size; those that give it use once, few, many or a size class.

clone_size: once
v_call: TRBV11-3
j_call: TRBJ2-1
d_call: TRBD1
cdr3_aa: CASSSRQGSGEQFF
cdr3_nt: TGTGCCAGCAGCTCGAGACAGGGCTCCGGTGAGCAGTTCTTC

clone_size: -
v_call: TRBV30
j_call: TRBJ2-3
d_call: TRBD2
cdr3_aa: CAWSVLGGGTDTQYF
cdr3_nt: TGTGCCTGGAGTGTACTTGGCGGGGGGACAGATACGCAGTATTTT

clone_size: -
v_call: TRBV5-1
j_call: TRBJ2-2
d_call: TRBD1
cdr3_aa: CASSWGTGGASGELFF
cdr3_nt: TGCGCCAGCAGCTGGGGGACAGGGGGCGCCTCCGGGGAGCTGTTTTTT

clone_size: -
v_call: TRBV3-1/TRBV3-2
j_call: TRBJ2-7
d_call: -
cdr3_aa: CASSQGLAYEQYF
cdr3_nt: TGTGCCAGCAGCCAAGGACTAGCCTACGAGCAGTACTTC

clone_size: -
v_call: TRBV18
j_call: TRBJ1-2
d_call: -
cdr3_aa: CASSPVDEYGYTF
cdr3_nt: TGTGCCAGCTCACCAGTTGATGAGTATGGCTACACCTTC

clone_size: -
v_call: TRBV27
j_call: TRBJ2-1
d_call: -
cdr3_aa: CASSLPRYSYNEQFF
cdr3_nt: TGTGCCAGCAGTTTACCCAGATACTCCTACAATGAGCAGTTCTTC

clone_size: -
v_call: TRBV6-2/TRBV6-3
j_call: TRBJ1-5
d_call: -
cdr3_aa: CASSAQGNQPQHF
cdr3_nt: TGTGCCAGCAGTGCTCAAGGAAATCAGCCCCAGCATTTT

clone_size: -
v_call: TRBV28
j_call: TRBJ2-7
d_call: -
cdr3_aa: CASTTSRTASYEQYF
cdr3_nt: TGTGCCAGCACAACTTCGAGGACAGCCTCCTACGAGCAGTACTTC

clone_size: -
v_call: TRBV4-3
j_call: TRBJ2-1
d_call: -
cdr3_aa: CASSQEFPVLRYDYNEQFF
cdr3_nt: TGCGCCAGCAGCCAAGAGTTTCCCGTTTTGCGGTATGACTACAATGAGCAGTTCTTC

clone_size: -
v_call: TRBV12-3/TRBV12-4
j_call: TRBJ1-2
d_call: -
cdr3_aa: CASRGSSGYTF
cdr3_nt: TGTGCCAGCAGGGGGAGTAGCGGCTACACCTTC

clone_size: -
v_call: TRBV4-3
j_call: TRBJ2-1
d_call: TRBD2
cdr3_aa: CASSQEGLAGGYEQFF
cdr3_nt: TGCGCCAGCAGCCAAGAGGGACTAGCGGGGGGGTATGAGCAGTTCTTC

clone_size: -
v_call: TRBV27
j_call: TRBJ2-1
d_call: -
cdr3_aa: CASSLGGNEQFF
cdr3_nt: TGTGCCAGCAGTTTAGGGGGAAATGAGCAGTTCTTC

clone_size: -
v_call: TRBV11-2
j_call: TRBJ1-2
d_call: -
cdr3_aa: CASSLEQGPHGYTF
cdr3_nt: TGTGCCAGCAGCTTAGAGCAGGGCCCCCATGGCTACACCTTC

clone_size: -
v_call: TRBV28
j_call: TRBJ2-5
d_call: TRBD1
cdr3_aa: CASSFLQSTGTQTQYF
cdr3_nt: TGTGCCAGCAGTTTCCTCCAATCGACAGGGACACAGACCCAGTACTTC

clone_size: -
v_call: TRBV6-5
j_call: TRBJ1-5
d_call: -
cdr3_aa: CASSYRTDQPQHF
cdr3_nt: TGTGCCAGCAGTTACCGGACAGATCAGCCCCAGCATTTT

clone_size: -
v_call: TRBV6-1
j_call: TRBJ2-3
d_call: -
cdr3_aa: CASSEAGGSTDTQYF
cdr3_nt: TGTGCCAGCAGTGAAGCGGGGGGCAGCACAGATACGCAGTATTTT

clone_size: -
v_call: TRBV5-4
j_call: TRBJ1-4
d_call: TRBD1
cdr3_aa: CASSLDRGLGEKLFF
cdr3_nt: TGTGCCAGCAGCCTGGACAGGGGTTTGGGTGAAAAACTGTTTTTT

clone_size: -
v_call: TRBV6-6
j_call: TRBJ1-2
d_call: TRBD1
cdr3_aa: CASSYPQGFYGYTF
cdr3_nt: TGTGCCAGCAGTTACCCACAGGGGTTCTATGGCTACACCTTC

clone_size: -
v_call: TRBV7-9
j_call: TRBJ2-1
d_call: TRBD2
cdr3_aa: CASSPPTSLAGGNEQFF
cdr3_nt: TGTGCCAGCAGCCCCCCGACTTCTCTAGCGGGCGGCAATGAGCAGTTCTTC

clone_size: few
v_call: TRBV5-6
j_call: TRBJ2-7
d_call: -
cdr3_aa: CASSLDGEQYF
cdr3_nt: TGTGCCAGCAGCTTGGATGGCGAGCAGTACTTC

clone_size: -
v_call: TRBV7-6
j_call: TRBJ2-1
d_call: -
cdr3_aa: CASSSGGQSSYNEQFF
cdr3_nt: TGTGCCAGCAGCTCTGGGGGGCAGAGCTCCTACAATGAGCAGTTCTTC

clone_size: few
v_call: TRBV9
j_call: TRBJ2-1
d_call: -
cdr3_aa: CASSVASYNEQFF
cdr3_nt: TGTGCCAGCAGCGTAGCCTCCTACAATGAGCAGTTCTTC

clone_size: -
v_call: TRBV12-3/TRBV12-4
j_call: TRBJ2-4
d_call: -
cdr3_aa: CASRGAKNIQYF
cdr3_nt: TGTGCCAGCAGGGGAGCCAAAAACATTCAGTACTTC

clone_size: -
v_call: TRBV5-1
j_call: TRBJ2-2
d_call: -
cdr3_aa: CASSLMGGGTGELFF
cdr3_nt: TGCGCCAGCAGCTTAATGGGGGGCGGCACCGGGGAGCTGTTTTTT

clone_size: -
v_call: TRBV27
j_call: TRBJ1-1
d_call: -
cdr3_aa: CASSLKRGVYTEAFF
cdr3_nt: TGTGCCAGCAGTTTAAAACGGGGGGTGTACACTGAAGCTTTCTTT

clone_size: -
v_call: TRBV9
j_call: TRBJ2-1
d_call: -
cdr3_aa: CASSTLEGRSYNEQFF
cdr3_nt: TGTGCCAGCAGCACCCTAGAGGGCCGCTCCTACAATGAGCAGTTCTTC

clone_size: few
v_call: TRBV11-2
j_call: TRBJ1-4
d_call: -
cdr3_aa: CASSPFLNEKLFF
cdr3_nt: TGTGCCAGCAGCCCATTTCTAAATGAAAAACTGTTTTTT

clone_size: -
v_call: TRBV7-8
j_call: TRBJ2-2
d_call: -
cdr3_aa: CASSLAVGGGTGELFF
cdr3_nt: TGTGCCAGCAGCTTAGCCGTCGGGGGTGGCACCGGGGAGCTGTTTTTT

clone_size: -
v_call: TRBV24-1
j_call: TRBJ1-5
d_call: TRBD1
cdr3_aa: CATQGGGNQPQHF
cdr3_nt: TGTGCCACCCAGGGGGGAGGTAATCAGCCCCAGCATTTT

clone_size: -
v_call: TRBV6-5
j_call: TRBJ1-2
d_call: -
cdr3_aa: CASFRRGMSNYGYTF
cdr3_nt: TGTGCCAGCTTCCGTAGAGGCATGAGTAACTATGGCTACACCTTC

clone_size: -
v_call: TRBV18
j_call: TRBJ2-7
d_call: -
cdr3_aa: CASSPPGSYEQYF
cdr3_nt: TGTGCCAGCTCACCACCCGGGTCCTACGAGCAGTACTTC

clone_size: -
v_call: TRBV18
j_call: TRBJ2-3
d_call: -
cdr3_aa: CASSPGVTDTQYF
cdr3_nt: TGTGCCAGCTCACCAGGGGTTACAGATACGCAGTATTTT

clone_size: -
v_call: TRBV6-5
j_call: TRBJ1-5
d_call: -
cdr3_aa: CASSHDRGGNQPQHF
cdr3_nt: TGTGCCAGCAGTCATGACCGGGGTGGCAATCAGCCCCAGCATTTT

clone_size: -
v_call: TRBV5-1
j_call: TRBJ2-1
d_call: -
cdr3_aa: CASSLGELNSYNEQFF
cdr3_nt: TGCGCCAGCAGCTTGGGGGAGCTCAACTCCTACAATGAGCAGTTCTTC

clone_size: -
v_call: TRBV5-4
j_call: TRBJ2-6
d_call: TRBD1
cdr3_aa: CASSLTGDGANVLTF
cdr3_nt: TGTGCCAGCAGCTTGACAGGGGATGGGGCCAACGTCCTGACTTTC

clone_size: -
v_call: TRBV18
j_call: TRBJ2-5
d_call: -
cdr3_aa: CASSPAGWVAKETQYF
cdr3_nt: TGTGCCAGCTCACCGGCTGGGTGGGTTGCAAAAGAGACCCAGTACTTC

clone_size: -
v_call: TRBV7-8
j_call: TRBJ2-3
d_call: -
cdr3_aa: CASSPQVSRRDTQYF
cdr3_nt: TGTGCCAGCAGCCCCCAAGTGTCTAGAAGAGATACGCAGTATTTT

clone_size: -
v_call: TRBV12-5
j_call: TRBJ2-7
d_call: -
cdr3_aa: CASGLFQALALNSYEQYF
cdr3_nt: TGTGCTAGTGGTTTGTTTCAGGCCCTGGCGCTGAACTCCTACGAGCAGTACTTC

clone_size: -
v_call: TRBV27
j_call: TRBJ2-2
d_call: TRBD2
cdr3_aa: CASVRGDPNTGELFF
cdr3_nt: TGTGCCAGTGTGCGGGGGGACCCGAACACCGGGGAGCTGTTTTTT

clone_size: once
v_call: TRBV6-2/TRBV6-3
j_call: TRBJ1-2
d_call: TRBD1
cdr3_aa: CASSGGTGKTSYTF
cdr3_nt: TGTGCCAGCAGTGGAGGGACAGGGAAAACTAGCTACACCTTC

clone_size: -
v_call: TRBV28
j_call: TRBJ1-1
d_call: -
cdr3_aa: CASSAGGGLVEAFF
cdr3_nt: TGTGCCAGCAGCGCCGGGGGGGGTTTGGTTGAAGCTTTCTTT

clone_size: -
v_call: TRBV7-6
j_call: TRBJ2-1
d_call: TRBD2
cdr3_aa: CASSLDPGLAGVGATEQFF
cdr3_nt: TGTGCCAGCAGCTTAGACCCGGGACTAGCGGGGGTGGGGGCCACTGAGCAGTTCTTC

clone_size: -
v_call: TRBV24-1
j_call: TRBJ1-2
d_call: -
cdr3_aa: CATSATDTYGYTF
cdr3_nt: TGTGCCACCAGTGCCACAGATACCTATGGCTACACCTTC

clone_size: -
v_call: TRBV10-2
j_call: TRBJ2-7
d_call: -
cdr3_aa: CASSESIGTAYEQYF
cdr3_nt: TGCGCCAGCAGTGAGTCGATTGGAACAGCCTACGAGCAGTACTTC

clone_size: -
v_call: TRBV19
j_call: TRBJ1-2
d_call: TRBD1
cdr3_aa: CASSRGDRPNYGYTF
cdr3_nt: TGTGCCAGTAGTAGGGGGGACAGACCTAACTATGGCTACACCTTC

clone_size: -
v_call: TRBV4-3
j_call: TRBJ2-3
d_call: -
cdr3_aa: CASSPHGWLSGTQYF
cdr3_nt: TGCGCCAGCAGCCCCCATGGGTGGTTGTCCGGTACGCAGTATTTT

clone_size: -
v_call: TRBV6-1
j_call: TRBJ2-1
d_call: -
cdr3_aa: CASSELTGNNEQFF
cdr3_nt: TGTGCCAGCAGTGAATTGACTGGCAACAATGAGCAGTTCTTC

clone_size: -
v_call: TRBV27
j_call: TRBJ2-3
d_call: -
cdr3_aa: CASSFSRTTSTDTQYF
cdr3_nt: TGTGCCAGCAGTTTTTCCAGGACTACCAGCACAGATACGCAGTATTTT

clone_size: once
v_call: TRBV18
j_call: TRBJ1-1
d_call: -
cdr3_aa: CASSWGHSAFEAFF
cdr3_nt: TGTGCCAGCTCCTGGGGACATTCGGCGTTTGAAGCTTTCTTT

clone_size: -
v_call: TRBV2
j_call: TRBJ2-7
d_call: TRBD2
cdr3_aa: CASSESTSGVYEQYF
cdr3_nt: TGTGCCAGCAGTGAATCGACTAGCGGAGTCTACGAGCAGTACTTC

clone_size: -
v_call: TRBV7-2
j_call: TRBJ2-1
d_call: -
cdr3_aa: CASSLDQNEQFF
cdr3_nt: TGTGCCAGCAGCTTAGACCAGAATGAGCAGTTCTTC

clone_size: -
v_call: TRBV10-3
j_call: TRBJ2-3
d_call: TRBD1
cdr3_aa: CAISPGQGAYDTQYF
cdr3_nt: TGTGCCATCAGCCCTGGACAGGGGGCGTACGATACGCAGTATTTT

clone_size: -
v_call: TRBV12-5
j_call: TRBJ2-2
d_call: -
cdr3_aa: CASGTSGGSDTGELFF
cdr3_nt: TGTGCTAGTGGTACGAGTGGGGGCTCGGACACCGGGGAGCTGTTTTTT

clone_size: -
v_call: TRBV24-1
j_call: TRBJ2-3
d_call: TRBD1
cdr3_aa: CATSDFRDSRSEDTQYF
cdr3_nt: TGTGCCACCAGTGATTTTAGGGACAGCCGATCAGAGGATACGCAGTATTTT

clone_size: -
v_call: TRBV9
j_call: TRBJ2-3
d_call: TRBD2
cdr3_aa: CASSSSGGTDTQYF
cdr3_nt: TGTGCCAGCAGCTCCAGCGGGGGCACAGATACGCAGTATTTT

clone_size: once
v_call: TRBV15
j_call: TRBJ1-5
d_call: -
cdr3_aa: CATSRNYPGTESNQPQHF
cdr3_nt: TGTGCCACCAGCAGAAATTATCCTGGGACGGAAAGCAATCAGCCCCAGCATTTT

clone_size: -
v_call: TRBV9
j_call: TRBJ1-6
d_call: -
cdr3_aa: CASSSRFYNSPLHF
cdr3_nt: TGTGCCAGCAGCTCTCGGTTTTATAATTCACCCCTCCACTTT

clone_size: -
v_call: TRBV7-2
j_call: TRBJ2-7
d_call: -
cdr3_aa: CASTVRGGVYEQYF
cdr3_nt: TGTGCCAGCACCGTAAGGGGGGGCGTTTACGAGCAGTACTTC

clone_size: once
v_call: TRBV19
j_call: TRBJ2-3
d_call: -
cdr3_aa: CASSMIEQDTQYF
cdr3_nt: TGTGCCAGTAGTATGATTGAGCAAGATACGCAGTATTTT